The TCR beta chain described here comes from a study of shared clonotypes between healthy human individuals. At the level of the study: Aged 18 to 49, the donors were a couple of women and a few men.

CDR3 length equals 14 residues. Germline V lookup: CDR1 LNHDA, CDR2 SQIVND (reference sequence). The trim removed 4 bases at V and 7 bases at J, leaving 4 bases unmatched. Generated by immunoSEQ multiplex PCR, the TCRdb table keeps only in-frame clones and is missing some. The data show approximately 1.5 million clones, approximately 98.5% seen once. Study conclusions and caveats: The researchers took only blood, and tissue repertoires probably look different. Some clonotypes were shared by all four sorted-subset donors, while others were not shared. The non-shared ones had lower generation probabilities than the shared ones.

CD4+ cells underwent separation, giving CD45RA+ naive and CD45RA-negative memory subsets. In the case of this clone: The antigen is unknown.

The sequenced sample consisted of naive CD4+ T cells sorted from blood. Subset defined: CD45RA+ positively selected. The V gene is TRBV19, the J gene TRBJ2-3; 11 bases agree with TRBD2. This clonotype originated in a man younger than 45 in good health. The CDR3 sequence is CASSKGTSGHTQYF. The CDR3 nucleotides are TGTGCCAGTAGTAAGGGGACTAGCGGACATACGCAGTATTTT.